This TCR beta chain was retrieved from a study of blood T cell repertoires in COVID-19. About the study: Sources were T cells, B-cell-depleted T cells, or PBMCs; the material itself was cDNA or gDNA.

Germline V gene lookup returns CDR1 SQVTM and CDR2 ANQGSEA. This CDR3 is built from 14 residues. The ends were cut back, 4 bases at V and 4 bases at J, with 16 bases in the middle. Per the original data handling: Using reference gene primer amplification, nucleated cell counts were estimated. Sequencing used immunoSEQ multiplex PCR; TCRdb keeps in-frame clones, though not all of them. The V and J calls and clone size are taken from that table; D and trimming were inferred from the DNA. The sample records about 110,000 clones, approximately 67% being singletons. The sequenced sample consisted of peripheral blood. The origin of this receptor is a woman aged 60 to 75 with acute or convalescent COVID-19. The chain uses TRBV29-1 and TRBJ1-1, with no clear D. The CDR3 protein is CSVVRGSGITEAFF. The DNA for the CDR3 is TGCAGCGTTGTGAGAGGATCGGGTATCACTGAAGCTTTCTTT.